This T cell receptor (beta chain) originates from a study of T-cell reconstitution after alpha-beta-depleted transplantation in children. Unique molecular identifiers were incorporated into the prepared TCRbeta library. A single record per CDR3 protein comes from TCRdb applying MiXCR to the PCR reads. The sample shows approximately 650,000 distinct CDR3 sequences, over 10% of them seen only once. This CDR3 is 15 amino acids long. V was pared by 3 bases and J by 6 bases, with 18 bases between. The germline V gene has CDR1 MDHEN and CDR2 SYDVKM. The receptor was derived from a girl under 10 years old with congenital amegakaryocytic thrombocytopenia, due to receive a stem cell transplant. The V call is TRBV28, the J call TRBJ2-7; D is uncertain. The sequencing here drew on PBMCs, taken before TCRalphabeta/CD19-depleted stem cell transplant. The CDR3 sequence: CASSLVGALRAEQYF. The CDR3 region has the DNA TGTGCCAGCAGTTTGGTGGGTGCCCTCCGGGCCGAGCAGTACTTC.